This T cell receptor (beta chain) emerged from a study of T cell responses to AZD1222 COVID-19 vaccine. Study-wide results and limits: Following two doses of AZD1222, Spike-specific TCR breadth and depth rose. Donors, mostly white British, included more females; clonal diversity was possibly underestimated. Close to half of spike-specific TCRs reportedly recognize unmutated variant regions.

Some clones are missing from TCRdb's copy, which holds only in-frame ones; the method was immunoSEQ multiplex PCR. The sample has 95,000 to 150,000 clones; over 75% are singletons. A word on this clone: The antigen is not known.

CDR1 is SGDLS, CDR2 YYNGEE, per germline. This CDR3 has 14 amino acids. Trimming shortened V by 0 bases and J by 4 bases, and 10 bases separated the two germline ends. The TCR comes from an adult in good health. This specimen was peripheral blood, taken on day 0 of AZD1222 vaccination. V usage is TRBV9 and J usage is TRBJ1-2; D might be TRBD1 (6 bases). The CDR3 region has the DNA TGTGCCAGCAGCGTAGGTCAGGGGAGCTATGGCTACACCTTC. The encoded protein is CASSVGQGSYGYTF.